This T cell receptor beta chain was sequenced for a study of human T cells and chemical hapten exposure. Study-level points and caveats: Significantly greater numbers of large CDR3 similarity clusters came from expanded TCRs than from controls.

The germline CDR1 and CDR2 sequences are SGDLS and YYNGEE. This CDR3 is 16 amino acids long. V was clipped by 3 bases and J by 4 bases; unmatched bases: 10. TCRdb itself ran the RACE reads through MiXCR, one entry per CDR3 protein. The sample lists 75,000 to 90,000 distinct CDR3 sequences, roughly 12% occurring once. The time point was: patch test 1, 2 weeks after DPC sensitization. Described treatment: therapeutic diphenylcyclopropenone sensitization with weekly scalp DPC. Patients had alopecia, were aged 18 to 70, and were not pregnant. In the case of this clonotype: Its antigen is not known.

This specimen was whole blood, taken in connection with sensitization to the hapten diphenylcyclopropenone (DPC). This rearrangement joins TRBV9 to TRBJ1-1; 9 nucleotides match TRBD1. The origin of this receptor is a woman aged 55-69 years with alopecia areata. Some clones in this sample may be carry-over from other donors' samples. CDR3 nucleotide sequence: TGTGCCAGCAGCGCCGGGACAGGGAAGTTTATCACTGAAGCTTTCTTT. Residues: CASSAGTGKFITEAFF.